Detailed here is one T cell receptor beta chain. The germline gene is not matched at one end of the junction; a read error may be the cause. Only in-frame clones appear in the TCRdb table, and some are missing; sequencing was by immunoSEQ multiplex PCR. The repertoire has approximately 190,000 clones, roughly 77% of them found once; the top ten carry approximately 5.9%. This record belongs to a study of cytotoxic CD8 clonotypes in ibrutinib-treated CLL. Germline lookup yields CDR1 SGHVT and CDR2 SQSDAQ. The CDR3 loop spans 16 amino acids. This material consisted of PBMCs, taken after 12 months of ibrutinib treatment. The genes are TRBV7-4 and TRBJ2-1; D ambiguous. The TCR was taken from a human donor with chronic lymphocytic leukemia. Written as DNA, the CDR3 is TGTGCCAGCAGCTTTTGGGTCGCCCTCTCCCACAATGAGCAGTTCTTC. Translation: CASSFWVALSHNEQFF.